The sequence of this TCR beta chain was determined in a study of T-cell memory formation after mild COVID-19. Whole-study results and caveats: There was a balanced CD4/CD8 profile in clones contracting day 15 to 85, and later expanders leaned CD4+.

TCRdb ran MiXCR on the 5' RACE reads and lists one entry per CDR3 protein. The table lists roughly 600,000 distinct CDR3 sequences, roughly 18% of them singletons. The CDR3 totals 15 residues. CDR1 and CDR2 from the germline V gene are ENHRY and SYGVKD. Trimming took off 6 bases at V and 1 base at J, with 15 bases between the two ends. About this clonotype: Its antigen is unknown.

The source material was PBMCs or a T cell subset sorted from them (not recorded which). The receptor's source is an adult woman who had mild COVID-19 (a few samples of this study predate the infection). Cell type and time point are not known. V usage is TRBV10-3 and J usage is TRBJ1-1; D not resolved. The CDR3 region has the DNA TGTGCCATCAGATTTGCAAAAGGCACGAACACTGAAGCTTTCTTT. It codes for CAIRFAKGTNTEAFF.